Following are 28 T cell receptor beta chains from one sample sequenced in a study of a mutant IDH1 vaccine in newly diagnosed glioma. The time point is: week 23, last vaccination. Topical imiquimod accompanied each vaccine dose, which consisted of 300 ug of mutant IDH1 20-mer peptide. These receptors' targets are unknown. Clones were read by immunoSEQ multiplex PCR, and TCRdb kept only the in-frame ones, dropping some. The table records under 45,000 clones, about four fifths of them present only once. Sequencing was performed on PBMCs, taken from a glioma patient whose treatment included an IDH1 peptide vaccine. The receptors derive from a woman aged 18-35 years with glioma. Some clones in this sample may be carry-over from other donors' samples.

This chain joins TRBV10-2 and TRBJ2-1; D is perhaps TRBD2 (5 bases). There are 12 residues in the CDR3. V lost 7 bases and J lost 3, with 7 bases in between. Germline V gene sequence: CDR1 WSHSY, CDR2 SAAADI. The CDR3, as DNA: TGCGCCAGCAAAGAGGGCTACAATGAGCAGTTCTTC. Amino acid sequence: CASKEGYNEQFF.

The DNA for the CDR3 is TGTGCCAGCAGTCCTAGGGACAGGGGAACCCGAGAGCAGTACTTC. Its protein product is CASSPRDRGTREQYF. This chain uses TRBV2 with TRBJ2-7, with 10 bases matching TRBD1. Germline V gene sequence: CDR1 SNHLY, CDR2 FYNNEI. This CDR3 is 15 amino acids long. Unmatched junction bases numbered 11, after V lost 5 bases and J lost 7 bases.

The chain is built from TRBV29-1 and TRBJ2-5, with 11 bases that match TRBD2. Germline loops: CDR1 SQVTM, CDR2 ANQGSEA. CDR3 size: 13 residues. J gave up 9 bases and V 8 bases, and 11 bases lay outside the gene matches. CDR3 DNA sequence: TGCAGCACCCTCAGCGTAGCGGGGGGGGCCCAGTACTTC. This translates into CSTLSVAGGAQYF.

This clone appeared once. This chain connects TRBV4-2 to TRBJ2-7, with TRBD1 matching 9 bases. Trimming at V came to 1 base and at J to 6 bases, leaving 7 bases not matched to a gene. This CDR3 region has 15 residues. Germline loops: CDR1 LGHNA, CDR2 YNFKEQ. The CDR3 here is CASSQVGTGLGEQYF. The CDR3 nucleotides are TGTGCCAGCAGCCAAGTTGGGACAGGGCTGGGCGAGCAGTACTTC.

The rearrangement joins TRBV7-2 to TRBJ1-4, with TRBD1 matching 10 bases. Germline lookup yields CDR1 SGHTA and CDR2 FQGNSA. After removal of 6 bases from V and 8 bases from J, the junction contained 9 bases not matched to a gene. The CDR3 has 15 amino acids. CDR3 region: CASSHDRGPREKLFF. The CDR3 DNA follows: TGTGCCAGCAGTCATGACAGGGGGCCCAGGGAAAAACTGTTTTTT. The full variable domain, its missing parts supplied by reference TRBV7-2 and TRBJ1-4, is GAGVSQSPSNKVTEKGKDVELRCDPISGHTALYWYRQSLGQGLEFLIYFQGNSAPDKSGLPSDRFSAERTGGSVSTLTIQRTQQEDSAVYLCASSHDRGPREKLFFGSGTQLSVL.

This clone occurred a few times. The chain recombines TRBV10-1 with TRBJ1-1; TRBD1 matches at 7 bases. V was pared by 8 bases and J by 0 bases, with 27 bases of the junction left unmatched. The germline V gene encodes CDR1 WNHNN and CDR2 SYGVQD (reference sequence). The CDR3 spans 21 residues. In nucleotides, the CDR3 is TGCGCCAGCCGCAAGTGGGGTGGGACAGACGACTCCGAGTCCTTGAACACTGAAGCTTTCTTT. Protein sequence: CASRKWGGTDDSESLNTEAFF.

This clone showed up just once. This chain joins TRBV10-3 and TRBJ2-1; D is unclear. Germline-derived CDR1 and CDR2 are ENHRY and SYGVKD. V lost 2 bases and J 2 bases, leaving 10 bases between the germline ends. CDR3 length equals 15 residues. CDR3 residues: CAISEGIPPYNEQFF. The CDR3 DNA sequence: TGTGCCATCAGTGAGGGTATCCCTCCCTACAATGAGCAGTTCTTC.

The chain couples TRBV10-3 to TRBJ2-7; 9 nucleotides match TRBD2. Germline V gives CDR1 ENHRY, CDR2 SYGVKD. The length of the CDR3 is 14 residues. With 4 bases clipped from V and 4 bases from J, the junction kept 5 bases outside the gene matches. The CDR3 DNA sequence: TGTGCCATCAGTGCAGGGCGGGAGGGTTACGAGCAGTACTTC. Translation gives CAISAGREGYEQYF.

This chain links TRBV21-1 with TRBJ2-5; TRBD1 was called by the table and not checked on the DNA. TRBV21-1 is a recognized pseudogene. The CDR3 is 19 amino acids. As DNA, the CDR3 is TGTGCCAGCACCCCCCAAGAGGAGACAGGACCTACCAGGGAAGAGACCCAGTACTTC. Encoded protein: CASTPQEETGPTREETQYF.

This rearrangement joins TRBV27 to TRBJ2-2; TRBD1 matches 9 bases. The CDR3 extends over 16 amino acids. The germline gives CDR1 MNHEY, CDR2 SMNVEV (reference sequence). J was trimmed by 1 base and V by 5 bases; bases with no gene match: 5. CDR3 in amino acids: CASSPGTGKNTGELFF. The CDR3, as DNA: TGTGCCAGCAGTCCGGGGACAGGGAAGAACACCGGGGAGCTGTTTTTT.

The chain combines TRBV4-2 with TRBJ2-3, with D perhaps TRBD1 (6 bases). The CDR3 runs 14 residues. In germline, CDR1 is LGHNA, CDR2 YNFKEQ. V shed 1 base and J shed 4 bases, with 9 bases lying between them. CDR3 sequence reads: CASSQVTGPDTQYF. CDR3 nucleotides: TGTGCCAGCAGCCAAGTAACAGGGCCAGATACGCAGTATTTT.

The gene calls are TRBV10-2 and TRBJ2-2; D might be TRBD1 (7 bases). This CDR3 spans 16 amino acids. With 5 bases removed from V and 5 bases from J, the gap between germline ends came to 18 bases. Per germline, CDR1 WSHSY and CDR2 SAAADI. The CDR3 loop reads CASSKVAGQTTGELFF. CDR3 coding DNA: TGCGCCAGCAGTAAAGTTGCGGGACAGACGACCGGGGAGCTGTTTTTT.

The chain couples TRBV12-1 to TRBJ1-4. TRBV12-1 is recorded as a pseudogene. CDR3 length: 16 residues. This CDR3 is CASSFARRGSREKLFF. The CDR3 coding sequence is TGTGCCAGCAGCTTTGCCAGGCGGGGTTCACGGGAAAAACTGTTTTTT.

The gene calls are TRBV12-5 and TRBJ2-7, with unresolved D. The germline V gene has CDR1 LGHNT and CDR2 FRNRAP. V was trimmed by 1 base and J by 6 bases, leaving 10 bases between them. This CDR3 spans 13 amino acids. The CDR3 coding sequence is TGTGCTAGTGGTTTGGCCGGTTCCCGCGAGCAGTACTTC. Protein: CASGLAGSREQYF.

The J gene is TRBJ1-5, the V gene TRBV28, with D maybe TRBD1 (6 bases). With 6 bases removed from V and 5 bases from J, the gap between germline ends came to 20 bases. The CDR3 covers 16 residues. CDR1 and CDR2 (germline): MDHEN, SYDVKM. CDR3 bases: TGTGCCAGCAGCCCTCGAGGGGGGTGGATCGATCAGCCCCAGCATTTT. Translating it yields CASSPRGGWIDQPQHF.

DNA of the CDR3: TGTGCCAGCAGCCAGGCGGGTGTCTTTGAGCAGTTCTTC. This sequence encodes CASSQAGVFEQFF. V gene TRBV13 combines with J gene TRBJ2-1; D might be TRBD2 (5 bases). V was clipped by 5 bases and J by 9 bases, with 14 bases between them. This CDR3 region has 13 residues. The germline gives CDR1 PRHDT, CDR2 FYEKMQ (reference sequence).

The V gene is TRBV5-8, the J gene TRBJ1-6, with a tentative D call TRBD1 (5 bases). The V end lost 1 base, the J end lost 7 bases, and 12 bases lay between the germline ends. Germline values: CDR1 SGHTS, CDR2 YDEGEE. This CDR3 has 15 amino acids. In DNA, the CDR3 is TGTGCCAGCAGCTTGAGAGGGACCCCGAATTCACCCCTCCACTTT. Encoded protein: CASSLRGTPNSPLHF. Combining the CDR3 with reference TRBV5-8 and TRBJ1-6 gives the whole variable domain EAGVTQSPTHLIKTRGQQATLRCSPISGHTSVYWYQQALGLGLQFLLWYDEGEERNRGNFPPRFSGRQFPNYSSELNVNALELEDSALYLCASSLRGTPNSPLHFGNGTRLTVT.

This chain connects TRBV6-1 to TRBJ2-2; D is ambiguous. V was cut by 2 bases and J by 4 bases, with 8 bases left in between. Per the germline V gene, CDR1 is MNHNS and CDR2 is SASEGT. This CDR3 region has 14 residues. CDR3 region: CASSELAVTGELFF. The CDR3 coding sequence is TGTGCCAGCAGTGAATTGGCAGTCACCGGGGAGCTGTTTTTT.

The V gene is TRBV29-1, the J gene TRBJ2-7; the D gene is possibly TRBD2 (5 bases). Trimming removed 6 bases from V and 3 bases from J, with 18 bases in between. The CDR3 length is 14 residues. Germline V gene lookup returns CDR1 SQVTM and CDR2 ANQGSEA. The CDR3 region has the DNA TGCAGCGTGATCCCCCGGGGAGAAGGCTACGAGCAGTACTTC. It encodes CSVIPRGEGYEQYF.

The chain joins TRBV7-9 to TRBJ2-3, with a tentative D call TRBD1 (5 bases). CDR3 length: 13 residues. The V gene lost 5 bases and the J gene lost 6 bases, with 12 bases spanning the gap. From germline, CDR1 is SEHNR and CDR2 FQNEAQ (reference sequence). The CDR3 region has the DNA TGTGCCAGCAGCCTGACTCCAGGGGATACGCAGTATTTT. Encoded protein: CASSLTPGDTQYF.

V is TRBV5-1 and J is TRBJ1-2; D is perhaps TRBD1 (6 bases). CDR1 SGHRS and CDR2 YFSETQ come from the germline V gene. Trimming removed 3 bases from V and 6 bases from J, with 15 bases in between. The CDR3 covers 14 residues. The CDR3 bases are TGCGCCAGCAGCTCCCAGCCGGGGGCCCATGGCTACACCTTC. Protein: CASSSQPGAHGYTF.

This clone was detected only a few times. The chain combines TRBV14 with TRBJ1-1; possibly TRBD1 for D (5 bases). V lost 6 bases to trimming and J lost 3 bases, with 11 bases between them. Germline V CDR1 and CDR2: SGHDN, FVKESK. The CDR3 totals 13 residues. The CDR3 loop reads CASRGAGYTEAFF. CDR3 sequence (DNA): TGTGCCAGCAGGGGTGCAGGGTACACTGAAGCTTTCTTT. Full variable domain (outside the CDR3, taken from reference TRBV14 and TRBJ1-1): EAGVTQFPSHSVIEKGQTVTLRCDPISGHDNLYWYRRVMGKEIKFLLHFVKESKQDESGMPNNRFLAERTGGTYSTLKVQPAELEDSGVYFCASRGAGYTEAFFGQGTRLTVV.

V is TRBV7-9 and J is TRBJ1-5, with TRBD1 identical over 9 bases. Germline-derived CDR1 and CDR2 are SEHNR and FQNEAQ (reference sequence). V was pared by 0 bases and J by 5 bases, with 5 bases of the junction left unmatched. The CDR3 is made up of 16 amino acids. The CDR3 spells CASSLATTGGDQPQHF. Written as DNA, the CDR3 is TGTGCCAGCAGCTTAGCGACCACAGGGGGCGATCAGCCCCAGCATTTT.

Here the CDR3 DNA reads TGTGCCAGCAGCGTAGGGGGGAACCTAGATGAAAAACTGTTTTTT. Translating it yields CASSVGGNLDEKLFF. This chain uses TRBV9 with TRBJ1-4, with TRBD1 as a possible D gene (5 bases). The germline V gene encodes CDR1 SGDLS and CDR2 YYNGEE. CDR3 size: 15 residues. V lost 0 bases and J 6 bases, leaving 12 bases between the germline ends.

J is TRBJ1-1 and V is TRBV7-8, with unresolved D. Germline V gene sequence: CDR1 SGHVS, CDR2 FQNEAQ. Trimming took off 5 bases at V and 5 bases at J, with 15 bases between the two ends. The CDR3 spans 14 residues. The CDR3: CASSVVGFRTEAFF. CDR3 nucleotides: TGTGCCAGCAGCGTAGTCGGGTTTAGGACTGAAGCTTTCTTT.

The CDR3 coding sequence is TGTGCCAGCAGCCCACAGGGGAGCTCTGGAAACACCATATATTTT. Residues: CASSPQGSSGNTIYF. The V gene is TRBV7-8, the J gene TRBJ1-3; 7 bases line up with TRBD1. The CDR3 runs 15 residues. The V gene end was trimmed by 5 bases and the J gene end by 0 bases; junction bases not matched to a gene: 4. From germline, CDR1 is SGHVS and CDR2 FQNEAQ.

This sequence joins TRBV7-9 and TRBJ1-1, with D unclear. V lost 1 base and J lost 1, with 7 bases in between. Germline CDR1 is SEHNR and CDR2 is FQNEAQ (reference sequence). The CDR3 runs 14 residues. CDR3 sequence (DNA): TGTGCCAGCAGCTTAGAAGCCAAGAACACTGAAGCTTTCTTT. As protein: CASSLEAKNTEAFF.

The V gene is TRBV6-1, the J gene TRBJ2-3, with TRBD1 matching 7 bases. J lost 7 bases, V lost 6 bases, and 7 bases had no gene match. CDR3 length equals 13 residues. Germline loops: CDR1 MNHNS, CDR2 SASEGT. The CDR3 here is CASRPTGDHTQYF. In nucleotides, the CDR3 is TGTGCCAGCAGACCTACAGGGGATCATACGCAGTATTTT.